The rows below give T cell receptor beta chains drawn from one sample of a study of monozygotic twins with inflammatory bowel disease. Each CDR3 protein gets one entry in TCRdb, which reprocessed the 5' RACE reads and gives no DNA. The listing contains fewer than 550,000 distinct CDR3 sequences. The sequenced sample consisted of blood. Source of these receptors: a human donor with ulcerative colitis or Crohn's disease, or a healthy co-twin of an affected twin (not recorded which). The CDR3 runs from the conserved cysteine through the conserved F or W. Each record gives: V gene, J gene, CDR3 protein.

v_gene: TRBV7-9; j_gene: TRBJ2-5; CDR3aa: CASSGRGQETQYF
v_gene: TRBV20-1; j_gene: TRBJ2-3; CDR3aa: CSAHRPTDTQYF
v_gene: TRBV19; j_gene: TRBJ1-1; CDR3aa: CASIEGQGMNTEAFF
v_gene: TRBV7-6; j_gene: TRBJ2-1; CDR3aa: CASSLVGGVQFF
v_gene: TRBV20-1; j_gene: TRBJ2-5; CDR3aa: CSARESSGGEETQYF
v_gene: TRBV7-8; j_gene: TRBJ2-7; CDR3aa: CASSLSGAGWYEQYF
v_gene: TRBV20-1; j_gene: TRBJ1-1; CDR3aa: CSARVQSGLEAFF
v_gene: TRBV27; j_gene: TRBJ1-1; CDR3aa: CASSRAGTVNTEAFF
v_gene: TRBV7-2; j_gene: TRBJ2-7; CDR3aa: CASSLQGTSIYEQYF
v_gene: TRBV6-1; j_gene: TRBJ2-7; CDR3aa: CASSERGASYEQYF
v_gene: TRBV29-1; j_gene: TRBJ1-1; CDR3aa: CSVEALGRTEAFF
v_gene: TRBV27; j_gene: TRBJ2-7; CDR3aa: CASSLWGGSSYEQYF
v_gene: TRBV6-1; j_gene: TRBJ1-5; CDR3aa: CASTDRAGQQPQHF
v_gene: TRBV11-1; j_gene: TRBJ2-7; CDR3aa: CASSFFRENWNEQYF
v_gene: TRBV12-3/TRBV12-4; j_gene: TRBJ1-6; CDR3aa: CASRRDFNSPLHF
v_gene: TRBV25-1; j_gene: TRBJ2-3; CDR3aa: CASRGPSHTQYF
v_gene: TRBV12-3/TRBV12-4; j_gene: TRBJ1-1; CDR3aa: CASLRTMNTEAFF
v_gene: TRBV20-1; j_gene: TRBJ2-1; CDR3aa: CSAKPPTSGRGNEQFF
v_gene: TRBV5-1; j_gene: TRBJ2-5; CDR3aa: CASRGTGIETQYF
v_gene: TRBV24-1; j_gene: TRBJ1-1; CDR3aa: CATKGRAREVGTEAFF
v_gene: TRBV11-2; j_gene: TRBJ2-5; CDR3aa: CASSFTGETQYF
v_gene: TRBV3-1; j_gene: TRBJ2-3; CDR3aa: CASSQGSHTQYF
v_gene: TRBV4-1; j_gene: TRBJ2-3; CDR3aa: CASSQDRTGGGDTQYF
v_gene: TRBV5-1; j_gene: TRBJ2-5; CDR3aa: CASSPGQGSILQETQYF
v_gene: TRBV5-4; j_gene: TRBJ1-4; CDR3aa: CASSSRTGSNEKLFF
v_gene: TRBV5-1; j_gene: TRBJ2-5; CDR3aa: CASSSRSGVMGETQYF
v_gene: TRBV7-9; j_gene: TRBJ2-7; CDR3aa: CASSPQASGGIYEQYF
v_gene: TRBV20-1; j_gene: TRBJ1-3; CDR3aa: CSARTQAGPGNTIYF
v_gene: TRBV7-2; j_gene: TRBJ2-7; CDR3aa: CASSSTPSYEQYF
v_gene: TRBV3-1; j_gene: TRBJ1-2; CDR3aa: CASSQDFLDGYTF
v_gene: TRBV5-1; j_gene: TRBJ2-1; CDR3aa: CASSPSGAGGPQEQFF
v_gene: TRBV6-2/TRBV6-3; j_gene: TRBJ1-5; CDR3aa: CASSYFQGNQPQHF
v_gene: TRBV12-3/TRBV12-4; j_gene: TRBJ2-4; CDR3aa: CASSNIVRGFTYF
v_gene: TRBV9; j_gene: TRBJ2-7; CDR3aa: CASTPGLAGPGHEQYF
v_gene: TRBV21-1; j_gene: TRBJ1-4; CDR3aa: CASSKGFTPRGDEKLFF
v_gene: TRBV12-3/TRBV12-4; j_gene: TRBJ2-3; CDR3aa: CASTGRESADTQYF
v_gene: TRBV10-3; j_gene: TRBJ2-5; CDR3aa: CAISGRRDSETQYF
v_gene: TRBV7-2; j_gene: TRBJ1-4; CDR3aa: CASSTKTSSTNEKLFF
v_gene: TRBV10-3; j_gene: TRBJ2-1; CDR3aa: CAIRRASQPEQFF
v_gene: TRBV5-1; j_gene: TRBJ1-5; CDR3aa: CASSSTGDSNQPQHF
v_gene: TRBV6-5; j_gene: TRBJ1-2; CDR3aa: CASSYSPGQGGDGYTF
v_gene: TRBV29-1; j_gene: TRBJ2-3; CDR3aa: CSASGTVIRADTQYF
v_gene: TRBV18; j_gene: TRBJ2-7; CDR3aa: CASSPAGLSYEQYF
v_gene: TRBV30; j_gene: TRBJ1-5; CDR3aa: CAWSQGGSNQPQHF
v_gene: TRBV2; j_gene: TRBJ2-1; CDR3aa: CASITGGGGDYNEQFF
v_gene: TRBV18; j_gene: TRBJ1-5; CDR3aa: CASSADSYSNQPQHF
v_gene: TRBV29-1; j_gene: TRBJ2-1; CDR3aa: CSASQGLNEQFF
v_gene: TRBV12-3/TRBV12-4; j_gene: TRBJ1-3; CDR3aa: CASSLNQQGSGNTIYF
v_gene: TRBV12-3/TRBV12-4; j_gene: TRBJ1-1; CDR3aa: CASHWERMDTEAFF
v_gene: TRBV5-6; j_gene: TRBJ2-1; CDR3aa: CASSLRLSFTYNEQFF
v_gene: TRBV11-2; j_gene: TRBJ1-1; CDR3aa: CASSSTGEPLTEAFF